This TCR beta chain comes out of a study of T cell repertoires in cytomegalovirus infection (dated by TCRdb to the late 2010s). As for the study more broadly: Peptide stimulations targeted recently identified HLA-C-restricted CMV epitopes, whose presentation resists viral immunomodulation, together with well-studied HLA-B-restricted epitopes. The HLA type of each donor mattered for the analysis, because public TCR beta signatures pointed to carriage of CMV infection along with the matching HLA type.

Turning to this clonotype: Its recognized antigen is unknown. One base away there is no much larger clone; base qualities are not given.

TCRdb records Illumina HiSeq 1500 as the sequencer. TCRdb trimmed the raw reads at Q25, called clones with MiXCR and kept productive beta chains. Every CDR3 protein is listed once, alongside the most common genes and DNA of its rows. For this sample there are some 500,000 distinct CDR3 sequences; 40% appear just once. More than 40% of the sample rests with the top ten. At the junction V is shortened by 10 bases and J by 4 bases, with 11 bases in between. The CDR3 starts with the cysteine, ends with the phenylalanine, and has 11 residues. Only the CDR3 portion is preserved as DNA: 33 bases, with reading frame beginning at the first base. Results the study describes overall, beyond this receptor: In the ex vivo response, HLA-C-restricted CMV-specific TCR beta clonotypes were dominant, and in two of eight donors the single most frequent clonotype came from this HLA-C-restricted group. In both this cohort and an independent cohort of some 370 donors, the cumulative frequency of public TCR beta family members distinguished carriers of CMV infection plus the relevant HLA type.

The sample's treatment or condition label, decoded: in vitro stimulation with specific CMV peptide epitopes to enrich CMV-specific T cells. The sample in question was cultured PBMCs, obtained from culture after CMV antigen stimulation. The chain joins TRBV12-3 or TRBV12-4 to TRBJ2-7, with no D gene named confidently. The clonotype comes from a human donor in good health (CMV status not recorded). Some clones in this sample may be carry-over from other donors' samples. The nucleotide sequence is TGTGCCACCTCCTATATTTACGAGCAGTACTTC. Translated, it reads CATSYIYEQYF.